The present T cell receptor (beta chain) was sequenced within a study of CD8 T cells in Susac syndrome. Looking at the study overall: Patients with Susac syndrome who were sequenced included six with active disease and roughly 8 in remission. Patients with Susac syndrome were therapy-naive, on corticosteroids, or on intravenous immunoglobulin alone at blood draw.

Study-level findings and limits: The number of individuals included in the study's TCR sequencing and HLA analysis was acknowledged as relatively small.

CDR3 size: 11 residues. The germline gives CDR1 MNHEY, CDR2 SMNVEV (reference sequence). Concerning this clonotype: The antigen is undetermined. The junction and the germline gene differ at one end; a read error may be behind it.

RNA, at about 0.45 to 1 ug, was reverse transcribed with random hexamers. Amplification of TCR beta CDR3 used immunoSEQ multiplex PCR across 54 Vbeta and 13 Jbeta. TCRdb fed the immunoSEQ multiplex PCR reads into MiXCR, producing one record per CDR3 protein. The sample includes 200,000 to 300,000 distinct CDR3 sequences, almost 97% of them seen just once. The TCR originated in a human donor with Susac syndrome. The sequenced material came from CD4+ T cells from PBMCs. V is TRBV27 and J is TRBJ2-7; 7 nucleotides match TRBD2. In nucleotides, the CDR3 is TGTGCCAGCAGTTTAAACGGGAGGAGTCACTTC. Protein: CASSLNGRSHF.